Sequencing of this T cell receptor beta chain was carried out in a study of cytomegalovirus exposure and HLA in healthy donors. The CDR3 is made up of 13 amino acids. Germline-derived CDR1 and CDR2 are GTSNPN and SVGIG (reference sequence). V was pared by 4 bases and J by 5 bases, with 4 bases of the junction left unmatched. Amplification used 60 Vbeta primers and 13 Jbeta primers. Repertoires were generated with immunoSEQ multiplex PCR, while TCRdb's copy carries only in-frame clones and drops some. The sample carries about 140,000 clones, around 80% recorded once. This sequence originates from a man between 25 and 39 years old in good health. V gene TRBV30 combines with J gene TRBJ1-5; 8 positions match TRBD1. Sequenced: PBMCs. The CDR3 DNA reads TGTGCCTGGAAGCAACAGGGGGATCAGCCCCAGCATTTT. Its protein is CAWKQQGDQPQHF.